These 27 T cell receptor beta chains share one sample of origin, sequenced in a study of blood T cell repertoires in COVID-19. Method: immunoSEQ multiplex PCR; TCRdb's copy keeps in-frame clones and lacks some. In the table there are around 72,000 clones, roughly 87% of which are singletons. The sample comprised peripheral blood. The receptor set was obtained from a woman aged 45-60 years with acute or convalescent COVID-19.

CDR3 sequence (DNA): TGCGCCAGCAGCCCCGGGACAGTGGCCTACGAGCAGTACTTC. Translation: CASSPGTVAYEQYF. The chain links TRBV5-1 to TRBJ2-7; 7 bases line up with TRBD1. Trimming cost V 4 bases and J 2 bases; bases outside gene matches: 6. The germline V gene encodes CDR1 SGHRS and CDR2 YFSETQ. The CDR3 length is 14 residues.

This sequence joins TRBV30 and TRBJ1-5; possible D gene TRBD1, 5 bases. The V and J ends lost 3 bases and 0 bases respectively, with 15 bases between them. In germline, CDR1 is GTSNPN, CDR2 SVGIG (reference sequence). This CDR3 has 16 amino acids. The DNA of the CDR3 is TGTGCCTGGAGGGCGTCGGGGGGATATAGCAATCAGCCCCAGCATTTT. This codes for CAWRASGGYSNQPQHF.

This chain's CDR3 is CASSSTGDNSPLHF. The CDR3 region has the DNA TGTGCCAGCAGCAGTACAGGGGATAATTCACCCCTCCACTTT. The rearrangement uses TRBV28 and TRBJ1-6, with 7 positions matching TRBD1. V lost 6 bases and J lost 5; bases outside the gene matches: 4. The germline CDR1 and CDR2 sequences are MDHEN and SYDVKM. The CDR3 runs 14 residues.

The CDR3 is CASSESTGQETQYF. In DNA form, the CDR3 reads TGCGCCAGCAGTGAGTCGACAGGTCAAGAGACCCAGTACTTC. The chain uses TRBV10-1 and TRBJ2-5; tentatively, D is TRBD1 (6 bases). Germline V gives CDR1 WNHNN, CDR2 SYGVQD (reference sequence). CDR3 size: 14 residues. V lost 0 bases, J lost 2 bases, and 7 bases lay in between.

This chain connects TRBV11-3 to TRBJ1-1; D perhaps matches TRBD1 (6 bases). The V end was cut by 6 bases, the J end by 3 bases, with 14 bases between. The CDR3 runs 14 residues. The germline V gene has CDR1 SGHNT and CDR2 YENEEA. CDR3 nucleotides: TGTGCCAGCAGACTCCACCCAGGGGACACTGAAGCTTTCTTT. Amino acids: CASRLHPGDTEAFF.

The V gene is TRBV29-1, the J gene TRBJ1-2; D gene unclear. The V end was cut by 7 bases, the J end by 8 bases, with 20 bases between. Germline V gives CDR1 SQVTM, CDR2 ANQGSEA. This CDR3 is built from 13 residues. CDR3 DNA: TGCAGCGCCGGAGGACTGCTAGCAGTAGGCTACACCTTC. It encodes CSAGGLLAVGYTF.

The V and J genes are TRBV28 and TRBJ2-6, with D hard to call. Looked up from germline, CDR1 is MDHEN and CDR2 is SYDVKM. The CDR3 loop spans 13 amino acids. The ends were cut back, 7 bases at V and 0 bases at J, with 4 bases in the middle. The CDR3 is CASTLSGANVLTF. The DNA for the CDR3 is TGTGCCAGCACCCTCTCTGGGGCCAACGTCCTGACTTTC.

The rearrangement links TRBV19 to TRBJ2-3; 8 bases fit TRBD2. This CDR3 has 16 residues. Germline CDR1 and CDR2: LNHDA and SQIVND (reference sequence). V gave up 1 base and J gave up 1 base; unmatched junction bases: 4. The CDR3 sequence: CASSIVRAGGTDTQYF. CDR3 sequence (DNA): TGTGCCAGTAGTATAGTAAGAGCGGGAGGCACAGATACGCAGTATTTT. Together with reference TRBV19 and TRBJ2-3, the CDR3 gives the full variable domain: DGGITQSPKYLFRKEGQNVTLSCEQNLNHDAMYWYRQDPGQGLRLIYYSQIVNDFQKGDIAEGYSVSREKKESFPLTVTSAQKNPTAFYLCASSIVRAGGTDTQYFGPGTRLTVL.

The genes are TRBV28 and TRBJ2-7; 9 nucleotides align to TRBD2. The CDR3 consists of 13 residues. V lost 8 bases to trimming and J lost 1 base; unmatched junction nucleotides: 3. Per germline, CDR1 MDHEN and CDR2 SYDVKM. The DNA for the CDR3 is TGTGCCAGCCTAGCGGGGTCTTCCTACGAGCAGTACTTC. Translated: CASLAGSSYEQYF.

This rearrangement joins TRBV9 to TRBJ1-2, with D possibly TRBD1 on 5 matching bases. Germline CDR1 is SGDLS and CDR2 is YYNGEE. The CDR3 is 13 amino acids. Trimming shortened V by 3 bases and J by 6 bases, and 12 bases separated the two germline ends. The CDR3 loop is CASSANLGDGYTF. The CDR3 DNA sequence: TGTGCCAGCAGCGCGAATCTAGGGGATGGCTACACCTTC. Combining the CDR3 with reference TRBV9 and TRBJ1-2 gives the whole variable domain DSGVTQTPKHLITATGQRVTLRCSPRSGDLSVYWYQQSLDQGLQFLIQYYNGEERAKGNILERFSAQQFPDLHSELNLSSLELGDSALYFCASSANLGDGYTFGSGTRLTVV.

V gene TRBV5-1 combines with J gene TRBJ1-4; 8 nucleotides align to TRBD1. This CDR3 comprises 14 residues. Unmatched junction bases numbered 5, after V lost 0 bases and J lost 10 bases. Germline CDR1 reads SGHRS; CDR2 reads YFSETQ. For the CDR3, the DNA is TGCGCCAGCAGCTTGGGACAGGGGATTTCAAAACTGTTTTTT. Its translation: CASSLGQGISKLFF. The full variable domain, its missing parts supplied by reference TRBV5-1 and TRBJ1-4, is KAGVTQTPRYLIKTRGQQVTLSCSPISGHRSVSWYQQTPGQGLQFLFEYFSETQRNKGNFPGRFSGRQFSNSRSEMNVSTLELGDSALYLCASSLGQGISKLFFGSGTQLSVL.

The genes are TRBV12-3 or TRBV12-4 and TRBJ1-2; no clear D gene. Trimming removed 2 bases from V and 5 bases from J, with 9 bases in between. This CDR3 comprises 13 residues. Written as DNA, the CDR3 is TGTGCCAGCAGTTTACCCGCTGAGTATGGCTACACCTTC. Translation gives CASSLPAEYGYTF.

The chain has TRBV10-3 and TRBJ2-1; TRBD2 agrees at 13 bases. CDR1 is ENHRY, CDR2 SYGVKD, per germline. The junction had 12 bases not matched to a gene; V was cut back by 0 bases and J by 7 bases. This CDR3 spans 19 amino acids. CDR3 in amino acids: CAISESWGLAGPRRNEQFF. The CDR3 region has the DNA TGTGCCATCAGTGAGTCTTGGGGACTAGCGGGACCGAGGAGAAATGAGCAGTTCTTC.

This rearrangement joins TRBV15 to TRBJ1-2, with D possibly TRBD1 on 5 matching bases. CDR1 is LNHNV and CDR2 is YYDKDF in the germline V gene (reference sequence). This CDR3 has 13 residues. The V end was cut by 5 bases, the J end by 2 bases, with 9 bases between. CDR3 in amino acids: CATSPDTNYGYTF. DNA of the CDR3: TGTGCCACCAGCCCGGACACAAACTATGGCTACACCTTC.

The chain has TRBV7-9 and TRBJ2-5, with 14 positions matching TRBD2. This CDR3 is 15 amino acids long. Trimming cost V 4 bases and J 5 bases; bases outside gene matches: 3. CDR1 and CDR2 (germline): SEHNR, FQNEAQ (reference sequence). The chain's CDR3 is CASSSGTSGSETQYF. The CDR3 bases are TGTGCCAGCAGCTCCGGGACTAGCGGGAGTGAGACCCAGTACTTC.

The chain is built from TRBV7-6 and TRBJ2-5; the match to TRBD1 covers 8 bases. The J segment lost 5 bases and the V segment lost 1 base, leaving 3 bases of the junction unmatched. The CDR3 totals 14 residues. Per the germline V gene, CDR1 is SGHVS and CDR2 is FNYEAQ. CDR3 loop: CASSLGTGKETQYF. The CDR3 DNA reads as TGTGCCAGCAGCTTAGGGACAGGGAAGGAGACCCAGTACTTC.

V gene TRBV11-1 combines with J gene TRBJ1-2, with TRBD1 identical over 9 bases. CDR1 SGHAT and CDR2 FQDESV come from the germline V gene (reference sequence). With V trimmed by 5 bases and J by 7 bases, 5 bases remained unmatched. The CDR3 totals 13 residues. CDR3 DNA sequence: TGTGCCAGCAGCCGGGACAGGGACTTTGGCTACACCTTC. Its protein product is CASSRDRDFGYTF.

The chain uses TRBV9 and TRBJ2-3; a weak D match, TRBD1 (5 bases). The CDR3 has 16 amino acids. Germline V CDR1 and CDR2: SGDLS, YYNGEE. The V end lost 0 bases, the J end lost 6 bases, and 17 bases lay between the germline ends. The CDR3 protein is CASSVESQGSSDTQYF. DNA of the CDR3: TGTGCCAGCAGCGTAGAGAGTCAGGGTTCATCCGATACGCAGTATTTT. Full variable domain (outside the CDR3, taken from reference TRBV9 and TRBJ2-3): DSGVTQTPKHLITATGQRVTLRCSPRSGDLSVYWYQQSLDQGLQFLIQYYNGEERAKGNILERFSAQQFPDLHSELNLSSLELGDSALYFCASSVESQGSSDTQYFGPGTRLTVL.

The J gene is TRBJ2-1, the V gene TRBV25-1, with 8 bases identical to TRBD1. The trim removed 6 bases at V and 0 bases at J, leaving 4 bases unmatched. The germline gives CDR1 MGHDK, CDR2 SYGVNS. The CDR3 runs 15 residues. The CDR3 bases are TGTGCCAGCAGCCGGACAGGGAGCTCCTACAATGAGCAGTTCTTC. Its translation: CASSRTGSSYNEQFF.

This chain links TRBV7-2 with TRBJ2-7; D unclear. Trimming took off 1 base at V and 5 bases at J, with 9 bases between the two ends. CDR1 is SGHTA and CDR2 is FQGNSA in the germline V gene. The CDR3 has 13 amino acids. CDR3 region: CASSLVGRNEQYF. In DNA form, the CDR3 reads TGTGCCAGCAGCTTAGTCGGTAGAAACGAGCAGTACTTC. Based on the CDR3 plus reference TRBV7-2 and TRBJ2-7, the full variable domain is GAGVSQSPSNKVTEKGKDVELRCDPISGHTALYWYRQSLGQGLEFLIYFQGNSAPDKSGLPSDRFSAERTGGSVSTLTIQRTQQEDSAVYLCASSLVGRNEQYFGPGTRLTVT.

The chain joins TRBV18 to TRBJ1-4; no firm D call. Looked up from germline, CDR1 is KGHSH and CDR2 is LQKENI. This CDR3 is built from 14 residues. The ends were cut back, 1 base at V and 5 bases at J, with 8 bases in the middle. The CDR3 protein is CASSPQYGNEKLFF. The DNA of the CDR3 is TGTGCCAGCTCACCACAGTACGGGAATGAAAAACTGTTTTTT.

The chain links TRBV6-5 to TRBJ1-2; D might be TRBD1 (5 bases). Trimming took off 0 bases at V and 4 bases at J, with 12 bases between the two ends. The CDR3 is 15 residues long. Looked up from germline, CDR1 is MNHEY and CDR2 is SVGAGI. For the CDR3, the DNA is TGTGCCAGCAGTTACTCGTCGGGGGGTTCCTATGGCTACACCTTC. Its protein is CASSYSSGGSYGYTF.

The chain employs TRBV28 and TRBJ2-7; 11 positions agree with TRBD2. The CDR3 has 17 residues. J gave up 4 bases and V 6 bases, and 14 bases lay outside the gene matches. CDR1 is MDHEN and CDR2 is SYDVKM in the germline V gene. The CDR3 DNA reads as TGTGCCAGCAGGCCCCAGCTAGCGGGAGGCCTGGTGTACGAGCAGTACTTC. This encodes CASRPQLAGGLVYEQYF.

This clone was observed once. The chain combines TRBV25-1 with TRBJ2-7; a possible D gene is TRBD2 (7 bases). Trimming cost V 7 bases and J 5 bases, with 21 bases left between them. CDR1 is MGHDK, CDR2 SYGVNS, per germline. There are 15 residues in the CDR3. In DNA, the CDR3 is TGTGCCAGCAAACAAGATACTACAGGGAGGGACGAGCAGTACTTC. Translating gives CASKQDTTGRDEQYF.

DNA of the CDR3: TGTGCCAGCTCACCAGAGACAGGGGGAAAGACCCAGTACTTC. As protein: CASSPETGGKTQYF. The genes are TRBV18 and TRBJ2-5; TRBD1 matches at 9 bases. V lost 2 bases to trimming and J lost 6 bases; unmatched junction nucleotides: 4. This CDR3 has 14 amino acids. Germline lookup yields CDR1 KGHSH and CDR2 LQKENI.

CDR3 amino acids: CSVELRGVVYGYTF. The DNA for the CDR3 is TGCAGCGTTGAGCTCAGGGGAGTAGTCTATGGCTACACCTTC. This chain uses TRBV29-1 with TRBJ1-2, with a tentative D call TRBD1 (6 bases). V was cut by 3 bases and J by 4 bases, with 15 bases left in between. Germline V gene data show CDR1 as SQVTM and CDR2 as ANQGSEA. CDR3 length equals 14 residues.

The chain joins TRBV3-1 (or the pseudogene TRBV3-2) to TRBJ2-5; D call uncertain. This CDR3 spans 14 amino acids. Germline V lookup: CDR1 LGHDT, CDR2 YNNKEL (reference sequence). Trimming stripped 0 bases from V and 4 bases from J, with 9 bases between. CDR3 amino acids: CASSQDAVAETQYF. The CDR3 nucleotides are TGTGCCAGCAGCCAAGATGCGGTCGCAGAGACCCAGTACTTC.